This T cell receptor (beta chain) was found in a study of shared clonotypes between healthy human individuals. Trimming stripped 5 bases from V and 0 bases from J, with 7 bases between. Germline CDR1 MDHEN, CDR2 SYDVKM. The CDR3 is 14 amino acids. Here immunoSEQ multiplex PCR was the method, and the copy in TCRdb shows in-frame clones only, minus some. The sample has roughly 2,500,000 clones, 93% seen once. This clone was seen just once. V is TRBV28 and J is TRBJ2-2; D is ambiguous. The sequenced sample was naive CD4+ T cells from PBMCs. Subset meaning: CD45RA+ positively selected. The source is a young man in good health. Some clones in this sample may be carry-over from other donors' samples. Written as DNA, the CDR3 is TGTGCCAGCAGTGGTTCGGCGAACACCGGGGAGCTGTTTTTT. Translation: CASSGSANTGELFF.